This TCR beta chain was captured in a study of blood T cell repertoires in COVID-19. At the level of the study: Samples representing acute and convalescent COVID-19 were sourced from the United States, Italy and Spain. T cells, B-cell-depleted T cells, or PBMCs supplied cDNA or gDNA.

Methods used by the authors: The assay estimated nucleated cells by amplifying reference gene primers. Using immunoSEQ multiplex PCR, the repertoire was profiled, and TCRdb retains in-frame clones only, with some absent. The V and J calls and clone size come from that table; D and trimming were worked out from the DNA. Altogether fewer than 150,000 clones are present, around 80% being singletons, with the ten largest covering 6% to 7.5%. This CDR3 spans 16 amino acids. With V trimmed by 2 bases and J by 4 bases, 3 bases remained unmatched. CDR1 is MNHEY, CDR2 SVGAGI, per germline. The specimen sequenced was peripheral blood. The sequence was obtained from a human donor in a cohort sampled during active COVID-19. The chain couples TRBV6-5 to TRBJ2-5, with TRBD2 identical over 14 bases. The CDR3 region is CASSYPGLAGVETQYF. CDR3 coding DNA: TGTGCCAGCAGTTACCCGGGACTAGCGGGGGTAGAGACCCAGTACTTC.